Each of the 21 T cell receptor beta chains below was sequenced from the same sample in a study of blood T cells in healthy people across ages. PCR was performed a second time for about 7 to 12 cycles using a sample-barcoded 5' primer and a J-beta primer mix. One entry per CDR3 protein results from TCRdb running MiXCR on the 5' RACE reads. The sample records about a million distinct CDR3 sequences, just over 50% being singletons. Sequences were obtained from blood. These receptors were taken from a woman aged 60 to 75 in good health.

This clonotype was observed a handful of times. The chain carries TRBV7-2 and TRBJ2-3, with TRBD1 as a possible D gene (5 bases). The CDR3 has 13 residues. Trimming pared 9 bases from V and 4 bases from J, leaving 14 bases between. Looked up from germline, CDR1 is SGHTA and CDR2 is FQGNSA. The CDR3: CARGVNGPDTQYF. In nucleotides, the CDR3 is TGTGCCAGAGGGGTGAATGGCCCAGATACGCAGTATTTT.

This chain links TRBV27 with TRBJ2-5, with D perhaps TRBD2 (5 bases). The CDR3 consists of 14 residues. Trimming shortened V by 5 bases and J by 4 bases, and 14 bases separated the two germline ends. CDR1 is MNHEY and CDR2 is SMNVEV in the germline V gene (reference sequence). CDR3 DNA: TGTGCCAGCAGTGTTGAGGGTCCCGGAGAGACCCAGTACTTC. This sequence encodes CASSVEGPGETQYF.

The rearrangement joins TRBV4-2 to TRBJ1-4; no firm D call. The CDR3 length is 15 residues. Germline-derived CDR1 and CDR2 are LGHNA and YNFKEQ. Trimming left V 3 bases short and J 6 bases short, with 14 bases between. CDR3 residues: CASSHSWGRDEKLFF. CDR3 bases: TGTGCCAGCAGCCATAGCTGGGGAAGGGATGAAAAACTGTTTTTT.

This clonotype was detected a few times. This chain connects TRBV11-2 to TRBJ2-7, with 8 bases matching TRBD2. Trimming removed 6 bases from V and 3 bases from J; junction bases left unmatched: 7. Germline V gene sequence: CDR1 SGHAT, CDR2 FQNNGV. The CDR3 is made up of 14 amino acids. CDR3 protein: CASSSGLALYEQYF. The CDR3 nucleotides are TGTGCCAGCAGTTCAGGACTAGCTCTCTACGAGCAGTACTTC. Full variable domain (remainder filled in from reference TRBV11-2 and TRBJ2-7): EAGVAQSPRYKIIEKRQSVAFWCNPISGHATLYWYQQILGQGPKLLIQFQNNGVVDDSQLPKDRFSAERLKGVDSTLKIQPAKLEDSAVYLCASSSGLALYEQYFGPGTRLTVT.

The CDR3 reads CASSLGFSGVKETQYF. CDR3 sequence (DNA): TGTGCCAGCAGCTTAGGGTTTAGCGGAGTAAAAGAGACCCAGTACTTC. This chain connects TRBV7-2 to TRBJ2-4, with D possibly matching TRBD2 (6 bases). The J call could be wrong; TRBJ2-5 is a better fit for the DNA end. Germline-derived CDR1 and CDR2 are SGHTA and FQGNSA. This CDR3 comprises 16 residues.

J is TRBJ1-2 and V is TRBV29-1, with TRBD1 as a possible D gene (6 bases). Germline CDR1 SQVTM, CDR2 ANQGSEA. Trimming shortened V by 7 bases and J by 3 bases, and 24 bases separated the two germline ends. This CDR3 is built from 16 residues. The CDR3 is CSGEEYFGGSDYGYTF. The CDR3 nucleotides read TGCAGCGGGGAGGAGTATTTCGGGGGCTCGGACTATGGCTACACCTTC.

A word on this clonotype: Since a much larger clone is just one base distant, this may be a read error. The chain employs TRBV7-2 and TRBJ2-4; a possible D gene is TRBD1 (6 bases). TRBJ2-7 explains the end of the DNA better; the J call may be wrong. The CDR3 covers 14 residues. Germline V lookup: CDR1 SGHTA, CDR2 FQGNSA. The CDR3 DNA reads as TGTGCCAGCACCTCTAACAGGGCTGCCTACGAGCAGTACTTC. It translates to CASTSNRAAYEQYF.

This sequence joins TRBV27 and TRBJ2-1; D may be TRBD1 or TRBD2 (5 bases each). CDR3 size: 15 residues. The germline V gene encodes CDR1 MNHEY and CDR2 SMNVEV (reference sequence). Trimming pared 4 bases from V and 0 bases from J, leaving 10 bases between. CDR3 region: CASSWRTISYNEQFF. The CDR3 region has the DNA TGTGCCAGCAGTTGGAGGACAATCTCCTACAATGAGCAGTTCTTC.

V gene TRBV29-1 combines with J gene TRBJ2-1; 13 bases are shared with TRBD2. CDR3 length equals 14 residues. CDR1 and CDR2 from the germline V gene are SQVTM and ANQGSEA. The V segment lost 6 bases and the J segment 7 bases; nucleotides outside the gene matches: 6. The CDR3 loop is CSVGGTSGENEQFF. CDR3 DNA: TGCAGCGTGGGCGGGACTAGCGGGGAGAATGAGCAGTTCTTC.

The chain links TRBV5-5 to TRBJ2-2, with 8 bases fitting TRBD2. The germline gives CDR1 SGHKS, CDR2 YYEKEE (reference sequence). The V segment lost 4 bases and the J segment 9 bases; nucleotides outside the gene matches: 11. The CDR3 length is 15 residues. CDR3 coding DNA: TGTGCCAGCAGCCGAGAAGCGGGGGTTCCACGGGAGCTGTTTTTT. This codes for CASSREAGVPRELFF.

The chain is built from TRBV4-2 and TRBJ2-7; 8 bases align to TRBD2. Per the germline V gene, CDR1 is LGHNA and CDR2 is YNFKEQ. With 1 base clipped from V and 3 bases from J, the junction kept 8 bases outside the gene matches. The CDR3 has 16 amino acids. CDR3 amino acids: CASSQGVASGFYEQYF. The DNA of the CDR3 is TGTGCCAGCAGCCAAGGAGTTGCTAGCGGGTTCTACGAGCAGTACTTC.

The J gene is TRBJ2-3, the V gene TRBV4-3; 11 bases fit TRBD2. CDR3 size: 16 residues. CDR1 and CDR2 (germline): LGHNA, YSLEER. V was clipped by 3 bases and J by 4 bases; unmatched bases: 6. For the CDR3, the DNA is TGCGCCAGCAGCCAGACTAGCGGGAACTTTCCAGATACGCAGTATTTT. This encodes CASSQTSGNFPDTQYF.

CDR3: CASSLAGLGDTQYF. The CDR3 coding sequence is TGTGCCAGCAGCTTGGCTGGGTTAGGGGATACGCAGTATTTT. V is TRBV5-6 and J is TRBJ2-3; D is unresolved. Trimming cost V 0 bases and J 6 bases, with 11 bases left between them. Germline values: CDR1 SGHDT, CDR2 YYEEEE. This CDR3 has 14 residues.

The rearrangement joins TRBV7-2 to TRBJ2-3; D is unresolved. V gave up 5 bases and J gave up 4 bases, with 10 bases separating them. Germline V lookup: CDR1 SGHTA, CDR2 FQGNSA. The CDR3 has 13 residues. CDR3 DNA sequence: TGTGCCAGCAGCCCTTTAATCTCAGATACGCAGTATTTT. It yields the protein CASSPLISDTQYF. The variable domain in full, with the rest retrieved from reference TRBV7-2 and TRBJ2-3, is GAGVSQSPSNKVTEKGKDVELRCDPISGHTALYWYRQSLGQGLEFLIYFQGNSAPDKSGLPSDRFSAERTGGSVSTLTIQRTQQEDSAVYLCASSPLISDTQYFGPGTRLTVL.

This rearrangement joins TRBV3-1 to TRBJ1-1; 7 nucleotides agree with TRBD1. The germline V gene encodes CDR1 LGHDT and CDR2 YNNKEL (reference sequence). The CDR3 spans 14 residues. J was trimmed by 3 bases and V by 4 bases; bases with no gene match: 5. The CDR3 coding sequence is TGTGCCAGCAGCCGACAGGGTTCTGACACTGAAGCTTTCTTT. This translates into CASSRQGSDTEAFF.

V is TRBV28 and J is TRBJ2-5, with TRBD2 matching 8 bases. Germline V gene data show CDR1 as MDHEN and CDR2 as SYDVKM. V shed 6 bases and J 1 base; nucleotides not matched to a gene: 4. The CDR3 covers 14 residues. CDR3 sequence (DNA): TGTGCCAGCAGCCCGGGGGGGGTCCAAGAGACCCAGTACTTC. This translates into CASSPGGVQETQYF.

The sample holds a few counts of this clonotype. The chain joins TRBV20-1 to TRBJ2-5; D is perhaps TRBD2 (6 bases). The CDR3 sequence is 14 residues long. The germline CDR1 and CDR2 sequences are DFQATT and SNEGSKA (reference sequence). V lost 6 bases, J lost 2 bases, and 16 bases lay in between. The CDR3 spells CSATLSGPQETQYF. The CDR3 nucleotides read TGCAGTGCAACCCTGAGCGGGCCTCAAGAGACCCAGTACTTC.

The CDR3 region has the DNA TGTGCCAGCAGCGTAGAAGCTAGCGGGAGGCTTAGCTCCTACGAGCAGTACTTC. It specifies CASSVEASGRLSSYEQYF. The chain has TRBV9 and TRBJ2-7, with 11 bases identical to TRBD2. The germline V gene encodes CDR1 SGDLS and CDR2 YYNGEE. The CDR3 length is 18 residues. V lost 0 bases and J lost 0; bases outside the gene matches: 8.

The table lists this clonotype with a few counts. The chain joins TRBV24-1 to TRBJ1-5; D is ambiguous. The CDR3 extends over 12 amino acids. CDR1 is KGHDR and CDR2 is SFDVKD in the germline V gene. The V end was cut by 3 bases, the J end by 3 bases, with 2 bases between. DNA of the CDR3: TGTGCCACCAGTGATGCCAATCAGCCCCAGCATTTT. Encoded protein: CATSDANQPQHF.

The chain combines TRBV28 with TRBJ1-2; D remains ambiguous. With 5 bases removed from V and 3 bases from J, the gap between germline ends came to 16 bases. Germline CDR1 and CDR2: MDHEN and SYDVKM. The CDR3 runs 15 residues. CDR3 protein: CASSPEVGWHYGYTF. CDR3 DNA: TGTGCCAGCAGTCCGGAGGTCGGATGGCACTATGGCTACACCTTC.

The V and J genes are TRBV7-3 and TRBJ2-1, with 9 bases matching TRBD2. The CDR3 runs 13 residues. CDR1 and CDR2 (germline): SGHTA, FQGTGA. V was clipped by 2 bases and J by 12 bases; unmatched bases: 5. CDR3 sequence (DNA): TGTGCCAGCAGCTTATCTAGCGGGGCCACGCAGTTCTTC. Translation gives CASSLSSGATQFF. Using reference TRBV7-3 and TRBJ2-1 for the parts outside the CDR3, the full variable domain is GAGVSQTPSNKVTEKGKYVELRCDPISGHTALYWYRQSLGQGPEFLIYFQGTGAADDSGLPNDRFFAVRPEGSVSTLKIQRTERGDSAVYLCASSLSSGATQFFGPGTRLTVL.